A single sample is the source of the 18 T cell receptor beta chains below, sequenced in a study of OX40 agonist ivuxolimab in advanced cancers. Sequenced by immunoSEQ multiplex PCR; TCRdb stores in-frame clones only, minus some. This sample has fewer than 65,000 clones, with roughly 84% found just once. This specimen consisted of CD4+ or CD8+ T cells sorted from blood, obtained in a trial of the OX40 agonist ivuxolimab. The receptors derive from an adult with an advanced solid tumor such as melanoma, head and neck, liver or kidney cancer.

This clone was seen a few times. The CDR3 nucleotides read TGTGCCAGCAGCTTATTAGGAAGGGAGCAGTTCTTC. Translation gives CASSLLGREQFF. V usage is TRBV7-9 and J usage is TRBJ2-1; D remains ambiguous. V lost 2 bases, J lost 10 bases, and 9 bases lay in between. The CDR3 totals 12 residues. Germline CDR1 is SEHNR and CDR2 is FQNEAQ (reference sequence).

The chain carries TRBV7-9 and TRBJ2-5, with D unresolved. The CDR3 runs 11 residues. Germline CDR1 is SEHNR and CDR2 is FQNEAQ (reference sequence). Trimming removed 5 bases at V and 2 bases at J, with 3 bases between. The chain's CDR3 is CASSPQETQYF. The CDR3 coding sequence is TGTGCCAGCAGCCCTCAAGAGACCCAGTACTTC.

V is TRBV18 and J is TRBJ2-2, with 7 positions matching TRBD1. This CDR3 has 16 residues. The germline CDR1 and CDR2 sequences are KGHSH and LQKENI. The V gene end was trimmed by 6 bases and the J gene end by 4 bases; junction bases not matched to a gene: 11. The chain's CDR3 is CASSLSGTAGTGELFF. In DNA form, the CDR3 reads TGTGCCAGCTCCCTCTCCGGGACAGCAGGCACCGGGGAGCTGTTTTTT.

V usage is TRBV19 and J usage is TRBJ2-1, with 9 bases aligning to TRBD1. Germline V gene lookup returns CDR1 LNHDA and CDR2 SQIVND (reference sequence). With V trimmed by 7 bases and J by 8 bases, 9 bases remained unmatched. The CDR3 loop spans 14 amino acids. The CDR3, as DNA: TGTGCCAGTACCGACAGGGGGAGTTTTGATGAGCAGTTCTTC. It codes for CASTDRGSFDEQFF.

The CDR3 DNA follows: TGTGCCAGCAGTCCCACCTATAGCAATCAGCCCCAGCATTTT. Translation: CASSPTYSNQPQHF. J is TRBJ1-5 and V is TRBV6-5; D call uncertain. CDR1 and CDR2 from the germline V gene are MNHEY and SVGAGI. CDR3 length equals 14 residues. V was pared by 5 bases and J by 0 bases, with 8 bases between.

The V and J genes are TRBV10-1 and TRBJ2-7; 11 nucleotides line up with TRBD2. This CDR3 contains 16 residues. V trimming: 4 bases; J trimming: 5 bases; junction bases outside the gene matches: 10. The germline CDR1 and CDR2 sequences are WNHNN and SYGVQD (reference sequence). This CDR3 is CASSGSISGRAHEQYF. In DNA, the CDR3 is TGCGCCAGCAGTGGGAGCATTAGCGGGAGGGCCCACGAGCAGTACTTC.

Only one count was recorded for this clone. The V call is TRBV5-6, the J call TRBJ2-7; 7 bases fit TRBD1. Germline V gene sequence: CDR1 SGHDT, CDR2 YYEEEE. V lost 0 bases, J lost 4 bases, and 7 bases stayed unmatched. The CDR3 is made up of 15 amino acids. CDR3 protein: CASSLVGQELYEQYF. In DNA form, the CDR3 reads TGTGCCAGCAGCTTGGTCGGACAGGAACTATACGAGCAGTACTTC.

This chain joins TRBV30 and TRBJ2-3; TRBD1 might be the D (5 bases). Germline V gene lookup returns CDR1 GTSNPN and CDR2 SVGIG (reference sequence). This CDR3 spans 13 amino acids. The germline V and J ends were trimmed by 0 bases and 1 base, with 5 bases remaining between them. CDR3 DNA sequence: TGTGCCTGGAGTGTAGGGGGCACAGATACGCAGTATTTT. Encoded protein: CAWSVGGTDTQYF.

The chain recombines TRBV5-1 with TRBJ2-7; 9 bases match TRBD1. With V trimmed by 6 bases and J by 5 bases, 9 bases remained unmatched. This CDR3 spans 14 amino acids. The germline V gene encodes CDR1 SGHRS and CDR2 YFSETQ. CDR3 sequence: CASNKGQGIDEQYF. The DNA for the CDR3 is TGCGCCAGCAATAAAGGACAGGGGATTGACGAGCAGTACTTC.

This clone was counted once. This sequence joins TRBV30 and TRBJ1-6; 7 bases fit TRBD1. The V gene end was trimmed by 2 bases and the J gene end by 9 bases; junction bases not matched to a gene: 13. Germline V gives CDR1 GTSNPN, CDR2 SVGIG (reference sequence). The CDR3 totals 16 residues. The CDR3 reads CAWSLQGGGLGSPLHF. The CDR3 nucleotides read TGTGCCTGGAGTCTTCAAGGGGGCGGTTTAGGTTCACCCCTCCACTTT.

The V call is TRBV15, the J call TRBJ1-3, with D possibly matching TRBD1 (5 bases). CDR3 length: 15 amino acids. The ends were cut back, 0 bases at V and 2 bases at J, with 8 bases in the middle. The germline CDR1 and CDR2 sequences are LNHNV and YYDKDF (reference sequence). DNA of the CDR3: TGTGCCACCAGCAGAGACCGGGGGACTGGAAACACCATATATTTT. Protein product: CATSRDRGTGNTIYF.

This clone was seen more than once but under ten times. V and J are TRBV28 and TRBJ1-2; 11 bases fit TRBD1. The CDR3 contains 15 residues. CDR1 MDHEN and CDR2 SYDVKM come from the germline V gene. V shed 5 bases and J 8 bases; nucleotides not matched to a gene: 10. CDR3 sequence (DNA): TGTGCCAGCAGTCCAGGGGGACAGGGGGATTGGGGCTACACCTTC. It encodes CASSPGGQGDWGYTF.

The chain recombines TRBV29-1 with TRBJ1-1; a weak D match, TRBD1 (5 bases). This CDR3 region has 11 residues. In germline, CDR1 is SQVTM, CDR2 ANQGSEA. The CDR3 DNA follows: TGCAGATTCAGGGTGAACACTGAAGCTTTCTTT. Protein sequence: CRFRVNTEAFF.

The CDR3 reads CASSITGGLAEKLFF. CDR3 in DNA: TGTGCCAGCAGCATCACAGGGGGCCTGGCTGAAAAACTGTTTTTT. V usage is TRBV5-5 and J usage is TRBJ1-4; 9 bases line up with TRBD1. J gave up 7 bases and V 4 bases, and 8 bases lay outside the gene matches. The CDR3 has 15 residues. Germline V CDR1 and CDR2: SGHKS, YYEKEE (reference sequence). The full variable domain, with the rest looked up from reference TRBV5-5 and TRBJ1-4, is DAGVTQSPTHLIKTRGQQVTLRCSPISGHKSVSWYQQVLGQGPQFIFQYYEKEERGRGNFPDRFSARQFPNYSSELNVNALLLGDSALYLCASSITGGLAEKLFFGSGTQLSVL.

The chain couples TRBV5-1 to TRBJ2-1; 13 nucleotides agree with TRBD2. The CDR3 contains 15 residues. Germline assignment: CDR1 SGHRS and CDR2 YFSETQ. V was clipped by 3 bases and J by 12 bases; unmatched bases: 9. The CDR3 loop reads CASSWTSGGPRGQFF. DNA for the CDR3: TGCGCCAGCAGCTGGACTAGCGGGGGCCCCCGGGGGCAGTTCTTC.

The rearrangement joins TRBV13 to TRBJ2-5, with 11 bases identical to TRBD2. Trimming removed 5 bases from V and 5 bases from J; junction bases left unmatched: 7. CDR1 and CDR2 from the germline V gene are PRHDT and FYEKMQ (reference sequence). The CDR3 sequence is 15 residues long. The CDR3 DNA reads as TGTGCCAGCAGCGCAACGACTAGCGGGACGGAGACCCAGTACTTC. Its translation is CASSATTSGTETQYF.

The chain joins TRBV6-4 to TRBJ1-2; 8 nucleotides align to TRBD1. The ends lost 6 bases at V and 3 bases at J; junction bases unmatched: 9. Germline assignment: CDR1 MRHNA and CDR2 SNTAGT. The CDR3 covers 15 residues. CDR3 DNA: TGTGCCAGCAGGAAAGAGGCAGGGGGCGACTATGGCTACACCTTC. Translation gives CASRKEAGGDYGYTF.

The chain recombines TRBV5-4 with TRBJ1-2; 10 nucleotides line up with TRBD1. Per germline, CDR1 SGHNT and CDR2 YYREEE (reference sequence). V lost 4 bases and J lost 5; bases outside the gene matches: 11. This CDR3 is 16 amino acids long. In nucleotides, the CDR3 is TGTGCCAGCAGCGCGGGACAGGGGATCCTACAATATGGCTACACCTTC. Encoded protein: CASSAGQGILQYGYTF.